This T cell receptor (beta chain) was sequenced during a study of blood T cells in healthy people across ages. Germline V gives CDR1 MGHRA, CDR2 YSYEKL. Trimming took 4 bases from V and 6 from J; bases not matched to a gene: 8. The CDR3 covers 15 residues. A note on this clonotype: What it binds is not known.

Isolation recovered at least 6.5 million PBMCs from every sample. Sample-barcoded 5' priming and a J-beta primer mix drove a second PCR of about 6 to 12 cycles. Each CDR3 protein gets one entry after TCRdb re-called the 5' RACE reads with MiXCR. Counted here are roughly 860,000 distinct CDR3 sequences, around 62% occurring once; the ten biggest clones make up around a quarter. Whole-study findings and limits: Researchers deemed the diversity estimates from one million T cells underestimates. The percentage of naive T cells correlated strongly with TCR beta diversity.

This TCR derives from a man aged 25 to 45 in good health. The material sequenced was blood. The chain links TRBV4-1 to TRBJ1-2; 10 bases match TRBD1. The CDR3 is CASSPGQGQRNGYTF. CDR3 nucleotides: TGCGCCAGCAGCCCGGGACAGGGGCAACGGAATGGCTACACCTTC.